What follows describes a single T cell receptor (beta chain). The source of the sample is a study of blood T cell repertoires in COVID-19. At the level of the study: The United States, Italy and Spain were the sources of the acute and convalescent COVID-19 samples.

Per the study methods: Cell counts per sample came from amplifying reference gene primers. Sequenced by immunoSEQ multiplex PCR; TCRdb stores in-frame clones only, minus some. The V and J calls and clone size were taken over from that table, and D and trimming were inferred from the DNA. The sample holds some 110,000 clones; 75% to 90% are singletons and the top ten take about 4.1%. The CDR3 has 13 residues. Between the trimmed V and J ends, which lost 5 bases and 3 bases, there was a span of 8 bases. This clonotype originated in a man aged 35-49 years with acute or convalescent COVID-19. What was sequenced was peripheral blood. The chain is built from TRBV12-3 or TRBV12-4 and TRBJ2-1; no definite D call. CDR3 sequence: CASSPKIYNEQFF. The CDR3 DNA reads TGTGCCAGCAGTCCTAAAATCTACAATGAGCAGTTCTTC.